This TCR beta chain is drawn from a study of technical replicates of blood from a handful of donors. The protocol was immunoSEQ multiplex PCR, while the TCRdb copy is restricted to in-frame clones and leaves out a portion. The sample includes more than 90,000 clones, 95% of them seen just once. Germline V lookup: CDR1 SGHDN, CDR2 FVKESK. The ends lost 5 bases at V and 7 bases at J; junction bases unmatched: 17. This CDR3 has 17 residues. The sequenced sample consisted of T cells isolated from PBMCs. V usage is TRBV14 and J usage is TRBJ2-7; TRBD1 matches 10 bases. This receptor was taken from a human donor in good health. CDR3 bases: TGTGCCAGCAGCGCTCGATGGGCCGGGACAGGGGTGGGAGAGCAGTACTTC. It is translated as CASSARWAGTGVGEQYF. Combining the CDR3 with reference TRBV14 and TRBJ2-7 gives the whole variable domain EAGVTQFPSHSVIEKGQTVTLRCDPISGHDNLYWYRRVMGKEIKFLLHFVKESKQDESGMPNNRFLAERTGGTYSTLKVQPAELEDSGVYFCASSARWAGTGVGEQYFGPGTRLTVT.